A selection of T cell receptor beta chains follows, all from one sample in a study of a mutant IDH1 vaccine in newly diagnosed glioma. For these receptors, no antigen is known. Data came from immunoSEQ multiplex PCR; TCRdb stores just in-frame clones and leaves some out. The sample carries just over 35,000 clones, over 70% recorded once. Source: peripheral blood mononuclear cells (PBMCs), taken from a glioma patient whose treatment included an IDH1 peptide vaccine. These receptors were obtained from a woman between 25 and 40 years old with glioma. Some clones in this sample may be carry-over from other donors' samples. Both conserved end residues are part of each CDR3. Not every row has a clone size; where given, it reads once, few, many or a size class.

abundance | j_gene | v_gene | CDR3aa
. | TRBJ1-2 | TRBV19 | CASSIEKFWHGYTF
. | TRBJ2-7 | TRBV27 | CASSLSTGVRYEQYF
. | TRBJ2-1 | TRBV4-2 | CASSQSRAGGHNEQFF
once | TRBJ2-1 | TRBV19 | CASMGTGVLSEQFF
. | TRBJ1-2 | TRBV4-1 | CASSQAWGRVYGYTF
. | TRBJ1-2 | TRBV4-1 | CASSQPRQGRNYGYTF
. | TRBJ1-1 | TRBV6-6 | CASSPGGSTEAFF
. | TRBJ1-2 | TRBV4-1 | CASSQDQGTYGYTF
. | TRBJ2-7 | TRBV7-6 | CASSPGLAGGPYEQYF
. | TRBJ1-2 | TRBV28 | CASSRTGDGYTF
. | TRBJ2-7 | TRBV6-5 | CASSYSAGSGEQYF
few | TRBJ1-5 | TRBV4-1 | CASSPNKGSNQPQHF
. | TRBJ2-1 | TRBV6-5 | CASSYQLAGGVNEQFF
. | TRBJ1-2 | TRBV6-5 | CASSYSGGDYGYTF
. | TRBJ2-3 | TRBV27 | CASSLTAGVADTQYF
. | TRBJ2-3 | TRBV6-6 | CASNARSGSTDTQYF
. | TRBJ1-2 | TRBV5-1 | CASSSIRPSDGYTF
once | TRBJ2-5 | TRBV5-6 | CASSPPTGVRETQYF
. | TRBJ2-1 | TRBV11-3 | CASSFSGTSGLSYNEQFF
. | TRBJ2-5 | TRBV12-5 | CASAPGARSAQYF